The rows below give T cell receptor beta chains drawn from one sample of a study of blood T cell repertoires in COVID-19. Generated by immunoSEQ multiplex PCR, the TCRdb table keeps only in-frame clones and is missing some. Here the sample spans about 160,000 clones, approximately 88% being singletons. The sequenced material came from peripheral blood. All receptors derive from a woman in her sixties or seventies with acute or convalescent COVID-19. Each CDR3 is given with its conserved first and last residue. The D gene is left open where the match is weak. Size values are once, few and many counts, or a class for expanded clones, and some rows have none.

CASSLGQIEAFF | TGTGCCAGCAGCCTCGGACAGATTGAAGCTTTCTTT | TRBV7-2 | . | TRBJ1-1 | .
CASSLQGRETQYF | TGTGCCAGCTCATTACAGGGTCGAGAGACCCAGTACTTC | TRBV18 | . | TRBJ2-5 | .
CASSYSGGSYNEQFF | TGTGCCAGCAGCTATAGCGGGGGCTCCTACAATGAGCAGTTCTTC | TRBV7-3 | . | TRBJ2-1 | TRBD2
CASSQTGENSPLHF | TGTGCCAGCAGCCAGACAGGCGAGAATTCACCCCTCCACTTT | TRBV7-6 | once | TRBJ1-6 | .
CASSADSSSYGYTF | TGTGCCAGTAGTGCGGACAGCTCCTCCTATGGCTACACCTTC | TRBV19 | . | TRBJ1-2 | .
CASSPRDRGNNEQFF | TGTGCCAGCAGCCCCCGGGACAGGGGTAACAATGAGCAGTTCTTC | TRBV4-2 | once | TRBJ2-1 | TRBD1
CAISAGLIGGSFSGNTIYF | TGTGCCATCAGTGCTGGTTTGATAGGGGGCTCCTTCTCTGGAAACACCATATATTTT | TRBV10-3 | . | TRBJ1-3 | TRBD1
CASSQVGTGVLWGYTF | TGCGCCAGCAGCCAAGTGGGGACAGGTGTTCTATGGGGCTACACCTTC | TRBV4-3 | once | TRBJ1-2 | TRBD1
CASSYVGSSYNEQFF | TGTGCCAGTTCCTATGTGGGGAGCTCCTACAATGAGCAGTTCTTC | TRBV6-6 | . | TRBJ2-1 | .
CASSSGGSKNIQYF | TGTGCCAGCAGCTCAGGGGGGAGCAAAAACATTCAGTACTTC | TRBV6-5 | . | TRBJ2-4 | .
CASSSGLAANNEQFF | TGTGCCAGCAGCTCGGGACTAGCAGCTAACAATGAGCAGTTCTTC | TRBV7-6 | . | TRBJ2-1 | TRBD2
CASSPRTAGGELFF | TGTGCCAGCAGCCCCCGGACGGCGGGCGGGGAGCTGTTTTTT | TRBV14 | . | TRBJ2-2 | .
CASQPQARGENGYTF | TGTGCCAGCCAACCCCAGGCCCGGGGGGAAAATGGCTACACCTTC | TRBV2 | few | TRBJ1-2 | .
CASSIVVPRSYNEQFF | TGTGCCAGTAGTATCGTTGTCCCCCGCTCCTACAATGAGCAGTTCTTC | TRBV19 | . | TRBJ2-1 | .
CASSLVGLGNSPLHF | TGTGCCAGCAGCTTAGTGGGGCTGGGTAATTCACCCCTCCACTTT | TRBV7-2 | . | TRBJ1-6 | .
CASSYSVFDRPQHF | TGTGCCAGCAGTTACTCAGTTTTCGACAGGCCCCAGCATTTT | TRBV6-2/TRBV6-3 | once | TRBJ1-5 | .
CASSFQQGAGNTIYF | TGTGCCAGCAGCTTCCAACAGGGGGCGGGAAACACCATATATTTT | TRBV7-2 | . | TRBJ1-3 | TRBD1
CASSQEDVQVTGANVLTF | TGTGCCAGCAGCCAAGAGGACGTACAGGTAACGGGGGCCAACGTCCTGACTTTC | TRBV3-1/TRBV3-2 | . | TRBJ2-6 | .
CASSVGQSNQPQHF | TGTGCCAGCAGCGTTGGACAGTCCAATCAGCCCCAGCATTTT | TRBV9 | . | TRBJ1-5 | .
CASRTGDRGSEKLFF | TGTGCCAGCAGAACTGGGGACAGGGGATCTGAAAAACTGTTTTTT | TRBV2 | . | TRBJ1-4 | TRBD1
CASSLESGRPTEAFF | TGTGCCAGCAGCTTAGAAAGCGGCAGGCCCACTGAAGCTTTCTTT | TRBV7-6 | . | TRBJ1-1 | .
CASSSGGKLFF | TGTGCCAGCAGCTCCGGGGGGAAACTGTTTTTT | TRBV21-1 | once | TRBJ1-4 | .
CASRVRDYGYTF | TGTGCCAGCAGAGTCAGGGACTATGGCTACACCTTC | TRBV2 | . | TRBJ1-2 | .
CASSNIPGGYYGYTF | TGTGCCAGCAGTAATATACCGGGGGGTTACTATGGCTACACCTTC | TRBV6-5 | few | TRBJ1-2 | .
CASGTVVNYGYTF | TGTGCCAGTGGGACAGTTGTCAACTATGGCTACACCTTC | TRBV19 | . | TRBJ1-2 | TRBD1
CASSYSTGTVDGYTF | TGTGCCAGCAGTTACTCTACCGGGACAGTTGATGGCTACACCTTC | TRBV6-2/TRBV6-3 | . | TRBJ1-2 | TRBD1
CAWRGPPGGVLETQYF | TGTGCCTGGAGGGGGCCCCCAGGGGGAGTGTTAGAGACCCAGTACTTC | TRBV30 | . | TRBJ2-5 | TRBD1
CASSYGQGANSYGYTF | TGTGCCAGCAGTTACGGACAGGGGGCTAATAGCTATGGCTACACCTTC | TRBV6-5 | . | TRBJ1-2 | TRBD1
CASSFTWTEETQYF | TGTGCCAGTAGTTTCACCTGGACAGAAGAGACCCAGTACTTC | TRBV19 | . | TRBJ2-5 | .
CASSSPDRGLYEQYF | TGTGCCAGCAGTTCTCCGGACAGGGGGCTTTACGAGCAGTACTTC | TRBV6-5 | . | TRBJ2-7 | TRBD1
CASSLAVDTILGSPLHF | TGTGCCAGCAGCTTGGCCGTGGACACCATCCTGGGATCACCCCTCCACTTT | TRBV5-5 | . | TRBJ1-6 | .
CASSYSPGRGTEAFF | TGTGCCAGCAGTTACTCGCCGGGTCGCGGCACTGAAGCTTTCTTT | TRBV6-5 | . | TRBJ1-1 | .
CASSSFLDRVGGNTIYF | TGTGCCAGCAGTTCCTTTCTCGACAGGGTTGGTGGAAACACCATATATTTT | TRBV27 | . | TRBJ1-3 | TRBD1
CASSYGGSRLNYGYTF | TGTGCCAGCAGTTACGGGGGCAGTCGACTGAACTATGGCTACACCTTC | TRBV6-2/TRBV6-3 | . | TRBJ1-2 | .
CASSSGLAYGYTF | TGTGCCAGCAGCTCGGGACTTGCCTATGGCTACACCTTC | TRBV5-4 | . | TRBJ1-2 | .
CASSQSRGATQYF | TGTGCTAGCAGCCAGTCGCGGGGGGCGACCCAGTACTTC | TRBV7-7 | . | TRBJ2-5 | TRBD2
CASKMTGSFYEQYF | TGCGCCAGCAAGATGACAGGGTCCTTCTACGAGCAGTACTTC | TRBV5-1 | . | TRBJ2-7 | TRBD1
CASSMSSLAKNIQYF | TGTGCCAGTAGTATGAGTAGCTTAGCCAAAAACATTCAGTACTTC | TRBV19 | . | TRBJ2-4 | .
CASSLAGFYEQYF | TGTGCCAGCAGCTTAGCTGGCTTCTACGAGCAGTACTTC | TRBV7-9 | medium-sized | TRBJ2-7 | .
CASSEGQGASYEQYF | TGTGCCAGCAGTGAAGGACAGGGGGCGTCCTACGAGCAGTACTTC | TRBV6-1 | once | TRBJ2-7 | TRBD1
CASSYEVNTEAFF | TGTGCCAGCAGTTACGAGGTGAACACTGAAGCTTTCTTT | TRBV6-2/TRBV6-3 | . | TRBJ1-1 | .
CASSRLAGIYEQYF | TGTGCCAGCAGCCGACTAGCGGGGATCTACGAGCAGTACTTC | TRBV7-9 | few | TRBJ2-7 | TRBD2
CASSQAGQMNTEAFF | TGTGCCAGCAGCCAAGCGGGACAGATGAACACTGAAGCTTTCTTT | TRBV3-1/TRBV3-2 | . | TRBJ1-1 | TRBD1
CASSAGTGSYNEQFF | TGTGCCAGCAGCGCCGGGACAGGTTCCTACAATGAGCAGTTCTTC | TRBV6-4 | . | TRBJ2-1 | TRBD1
CASSIEGDEQFF | TGTGCCAGTAGTATAGAGGGCGATGAGCAGTTCTTC | TRBV19 | once | TRBJ2-1 | .